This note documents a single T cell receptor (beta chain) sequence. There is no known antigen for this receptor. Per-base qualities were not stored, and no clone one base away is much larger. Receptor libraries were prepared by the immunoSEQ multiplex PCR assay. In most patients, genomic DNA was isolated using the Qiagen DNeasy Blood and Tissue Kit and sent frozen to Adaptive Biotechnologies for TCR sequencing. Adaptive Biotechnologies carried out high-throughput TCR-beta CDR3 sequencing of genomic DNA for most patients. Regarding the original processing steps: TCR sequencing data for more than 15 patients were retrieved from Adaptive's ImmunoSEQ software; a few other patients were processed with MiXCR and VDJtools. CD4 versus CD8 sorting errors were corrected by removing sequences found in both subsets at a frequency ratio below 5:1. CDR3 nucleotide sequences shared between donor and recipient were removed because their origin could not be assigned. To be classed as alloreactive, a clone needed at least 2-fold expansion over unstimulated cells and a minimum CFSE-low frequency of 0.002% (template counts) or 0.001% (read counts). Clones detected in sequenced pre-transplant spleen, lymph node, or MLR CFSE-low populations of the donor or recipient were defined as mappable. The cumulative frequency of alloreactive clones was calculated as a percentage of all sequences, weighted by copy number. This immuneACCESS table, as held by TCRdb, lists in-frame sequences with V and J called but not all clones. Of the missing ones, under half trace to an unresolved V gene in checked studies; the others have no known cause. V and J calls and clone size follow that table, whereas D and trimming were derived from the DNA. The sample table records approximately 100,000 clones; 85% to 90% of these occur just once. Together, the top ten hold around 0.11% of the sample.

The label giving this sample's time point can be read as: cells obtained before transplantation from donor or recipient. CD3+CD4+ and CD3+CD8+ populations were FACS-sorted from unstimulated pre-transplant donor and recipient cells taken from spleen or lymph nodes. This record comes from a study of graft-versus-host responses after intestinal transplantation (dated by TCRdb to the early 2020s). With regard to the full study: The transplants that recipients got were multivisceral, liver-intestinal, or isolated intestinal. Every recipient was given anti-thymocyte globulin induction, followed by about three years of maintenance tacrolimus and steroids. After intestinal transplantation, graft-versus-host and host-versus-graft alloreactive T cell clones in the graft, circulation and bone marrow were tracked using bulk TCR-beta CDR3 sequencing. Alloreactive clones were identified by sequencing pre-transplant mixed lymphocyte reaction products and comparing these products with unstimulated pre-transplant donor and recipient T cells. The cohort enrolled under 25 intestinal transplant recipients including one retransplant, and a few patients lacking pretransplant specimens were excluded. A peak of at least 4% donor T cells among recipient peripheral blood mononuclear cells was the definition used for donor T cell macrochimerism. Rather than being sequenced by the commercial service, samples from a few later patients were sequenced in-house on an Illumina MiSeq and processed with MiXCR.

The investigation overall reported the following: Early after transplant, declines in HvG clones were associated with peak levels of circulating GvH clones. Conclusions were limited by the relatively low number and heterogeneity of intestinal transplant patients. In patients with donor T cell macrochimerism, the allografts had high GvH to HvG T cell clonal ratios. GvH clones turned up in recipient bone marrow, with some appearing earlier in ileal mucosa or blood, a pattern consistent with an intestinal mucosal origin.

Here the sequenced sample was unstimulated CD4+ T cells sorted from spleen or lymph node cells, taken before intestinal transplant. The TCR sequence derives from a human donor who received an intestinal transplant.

The CDR3 region has the sequence CASTPGQDYEQYF. The sequence in DNA is TGTGCCAGCACCCCGGGACAAGACTACGAGCAGTACTTC. The chain links TRBV11-2 with TRBJ2-7; tentative D gene TRBD1, with 6 bases matching. Taken from the germline V gene, the CDR1 and CDR2 loops are SGHAT and FQNNGV. V and J lose 7 bases and 3 bases, and a span of 13 bases separates them. The CDR3 spans 13 residues, from the cysteine through the phenylalanine. Just the 39-base CDR3 DNA is kept, in frame starting at base 1. Extended through the reference TRBV11-2 and TRBJ2-7 proteins, this CDR3 yields the full variable domain: EAGVAQSPRYKIIEKRQSVAFWCNPISGHATLYWYQQILGQGPKLLIQFQNNGVVDDSQLPKDRFSAERLKGVDSTLKIQPAKLEDSAVYLCASTPGQDYEQYFGPGTRLTVT.